A single sample is the source of the 2 T cell receptor beta chains below, sequenced in a study of cytomegalovirus exposure and HLA in healthy donors. The PCR was carried out with 60 Vbeta primers and 13 Jbeta primers. The method was immunoSEQ multiplex PCR; TCRdb's version includes in-frame clones alone and lacks a portion of them. The table lists approximately 120,000 clones, nearly 70% of them singletons. What was sequenced was PBMCs. The receptors originated from a woman in her seventies in good health and CMV-seropositive.

V is TRBV5-1 and J is TRBJ2-1, with D maybe TRBD1 (5 bases). The CDR3 runs 15 residues. The V end was cut by 4 bases, the J end by 0 bases, with 11 bases between. The germline V gene encodes CDR1 SGHRS and CDR2 YFSETQ. In DNA, the CDR3 is TGCGCCAGCAGCCGAGAGGACACCTCCTACAATGAGCAGTTCTTC. Protein product: CASSREDTSYNEQFF.

Here the CDR3 DNA reads TGTGCCAGCCGGGGGGATCAGCCCCAGCATTTT. Residues: CASRGDQPQHF. The gene calls are TRBV6-1 and TRBJ1-5, with D maybe TRBD1 (5 bases). CDR1 is MNHNS, CDR2 SASEGT, per germline. The CDR3 covers 11 residues. V shed 8 bases and J shed 5 bases, with 7 bases lying between them.